The clone carrying this T cell receptor (beta chain) was counted a single time. Its cognate antigen is unknown. A much larger clone is a single base away; this may be a read error. For TCRbeta, the library was prepared with unique molecular identifiers. TCRdb recomputed calls from the PCR reads with MiXCR, one row per CDR3 protein. This table holds hundreds of thousands of distinct CDR3 sequences, roughly a tenth found once. This sample was included in a study of T-cell reconstitution after alpha-beta-depleted transplantation in children. General study findings and limits: Among T cells one year after transplant, newly produced cells accounted for most counts and diversity. Surviving recipient T cells and thymic progenitors accounted for the high day-60 TCRbeta diversity observed in some patients. Several hundred expanded graft clones reportedly gave rise to the alpha-beta T cells present about two months after transplant.

The clonotype originates from a child aged 2-15 years with inherited bone marrow failure, due to receive a stem cell transplant. The source material was PBMCs, sampled before TCRalphabeta/CD19-depleted stem cell transplant.

In nucleotides, the CDR3 is TGTGCCAGCAGCTTAGGCTGGATCTCTGGAAACACCATATATTTT. Translated: CASSLGWISGNTIYF. The chain employs TRBV7-9 and TRBJ1-3; D is uncertain. Germline CDR1 is SEHNR and CDR2 is FQNEAQ (reference sequence). This CDR3 region has 15 residues. V was shortened by 1 base and J by 0 bases, with 7 bases between the two germline ends. The variable domain in full, completed from reference TRBV7-9 and TRBJ1-3, reads DTGVSQNPRHKITKRGQNVTFRCDPISEHNRLYWYRQTLGQGPEFLTYFQNEAQLEKSRLLSDRFSAERPKGSFSTLEIQRTEQGDSAMYLCASSLGWISGNTIYFGEGSWLTVV.